This paragraph reports one T cell receptor (beta chain). Its matching antigen is unknown. PCR used 60 Vbeta primers and 13 Jbeta primers. The method was immunoSEQ multiplex PCR; TCRdb's version includes in-frame clones alone and lacks a portion of them. Of 90,000 to 120,000 clones in the sample, roughly 80% were seen once. V was trimmed by 1 base and J by 3 bases, leaving 10 bases between them. Per the germline V gene, CDR1 is LNHDA and CDR2 is SQIVND (reference sequence). The CDR3 consists of 15 residues. This record belongs to a study of cytomegalovirus exposure and HLA in healthy donors. General study points: Reportedly, HLA-A and HLA-B alleles of most subjects were accurately predicted from TCR beta. No immune exposure information besides CMV serostatus was available.

The clonotype comes from a female donor in good health and CMV-seropositive. V and J are TRBV19 and TRBJ2-1, with D perhaps TRBD2 (6 bases). Sequencing was carried out using PBMCs. CDR3 amino acids: CASSIAGGFYNEQFF. CDR3 nucleotides: TGTGCCAGTAGTATAGCTGGAGGGTTCTACAATGAGCAGTTCTTC.